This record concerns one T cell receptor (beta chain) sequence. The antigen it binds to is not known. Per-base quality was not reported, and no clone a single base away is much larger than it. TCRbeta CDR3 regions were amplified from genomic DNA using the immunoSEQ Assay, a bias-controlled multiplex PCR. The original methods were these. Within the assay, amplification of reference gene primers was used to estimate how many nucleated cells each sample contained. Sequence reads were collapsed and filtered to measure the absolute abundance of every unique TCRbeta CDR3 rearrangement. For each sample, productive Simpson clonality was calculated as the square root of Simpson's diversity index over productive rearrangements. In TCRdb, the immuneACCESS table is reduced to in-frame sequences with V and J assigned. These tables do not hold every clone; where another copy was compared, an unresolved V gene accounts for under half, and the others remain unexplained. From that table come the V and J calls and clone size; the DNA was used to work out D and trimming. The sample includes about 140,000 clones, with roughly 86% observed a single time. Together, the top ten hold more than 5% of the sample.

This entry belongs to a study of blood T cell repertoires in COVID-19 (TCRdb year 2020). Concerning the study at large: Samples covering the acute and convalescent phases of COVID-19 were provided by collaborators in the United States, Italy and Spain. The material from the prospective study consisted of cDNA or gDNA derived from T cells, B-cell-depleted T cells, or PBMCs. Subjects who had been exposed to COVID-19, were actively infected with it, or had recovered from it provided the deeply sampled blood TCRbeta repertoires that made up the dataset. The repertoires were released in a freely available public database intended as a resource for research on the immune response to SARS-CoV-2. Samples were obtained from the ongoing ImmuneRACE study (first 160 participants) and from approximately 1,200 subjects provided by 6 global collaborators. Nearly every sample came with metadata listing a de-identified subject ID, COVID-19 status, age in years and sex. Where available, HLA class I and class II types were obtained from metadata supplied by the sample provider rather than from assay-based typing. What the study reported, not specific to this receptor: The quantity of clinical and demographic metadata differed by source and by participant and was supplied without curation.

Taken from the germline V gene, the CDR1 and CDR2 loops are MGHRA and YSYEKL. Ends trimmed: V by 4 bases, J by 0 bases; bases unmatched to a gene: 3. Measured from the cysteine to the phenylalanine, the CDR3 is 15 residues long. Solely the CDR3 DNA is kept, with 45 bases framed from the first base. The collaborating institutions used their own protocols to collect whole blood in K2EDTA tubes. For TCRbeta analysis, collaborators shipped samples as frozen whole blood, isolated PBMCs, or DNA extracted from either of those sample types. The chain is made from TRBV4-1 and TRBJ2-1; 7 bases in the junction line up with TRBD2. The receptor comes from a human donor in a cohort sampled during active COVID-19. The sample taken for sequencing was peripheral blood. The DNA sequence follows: TGCGCCAGCAGCCCTGCTAGCGGCTCCTACAATGAGCAGTTCTTC. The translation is CASSPASGSYNEQFF.